This T cell receptor (beta chain) is drawn from a study of CD8+ T cells in alopecia areata. Specified treatment: oral pan-JAK inhibitor, 5-10 mg twice daily. Investigators isolated RNA and reverse transcribed it into cDNA to act as the sequencing template. Produced via immunoSEQ multiplex PCR; TCRdb's table is partial and in-frame only. Here the sample spans under 200,000 clones, approximately 57% being singletons. Germline trimming cut 6 bases from V and 2 bases from J; bases unmatched to any gene: 3. The V gene's germline CDR1 is MNHNS and CDR2 SASEGT. This CDR3 has 14 residues. J is TRBJ2-3 and V is TRBV6-1; 9 bases are a match to TRBD2. The sample in question was CD4+ T cells sorted from blood, obtained at week 24, from a patient treated with tofacitinib. The TCR originated in a human donor with alopecia areata. The CDR3 here is CASRGLAFTDTQYF. DNA for the CDR3: TGTGCCAGCAGGGGACTAGCCTTCACAGATACGCAGTATTTT.